These T cell receptor beta chains were read from a single sample in a study of beta chain features in type 1 diabetes. Sequencing was performed with immunoSEQ multiplex PCR; in TCRdb, only in-frame clones are kept and a portion is missing. The sample lists fewer than 200,000 clones, 10% to 15% occurring once. Sequencing used central memory CD4+ T cells from blood. The source of these receptors is a woman younger than 35 in good health. CDR3s include the opening cysteine and the closing phenylalanine or tryptophan. Each record gives: CDR3 protein, CDR3 DNA, V gene, D gene, J gene, clone size. A D gene is named only where the DNA matches it firmly. Expanded clones get a size class; other rows say once, few or many, or leave the size out.

CASSSIGTGQETQYF,TGTGCCAGCAGTTCCATCGGGACAGGCCAAGAGACCCAGTACTTC,TRBV28,TRBD1,TRBJ2-5,few
CASSDSGGQLRTGELFF,TGTGCCAGCAGTGACTCGGGTGGACAGCTCCGCACCGGGGAGCTGTTTTTT,TRBV6-4,NA,TRBJ2-2,NA
CASTRDRGLYEQYF,TGTGCCAGCACGCGCGACAGGGGGCTCTACGAGCAGTACTTC,TRBV5-6,TRBD1,TRBJ2-7,few
CASSLGGVTGANVLTF,TGTGCCAGCAGCTTGGGAGGTGTAACTGGGGCCAACGTCCTGACTTTC,TRBV5-4,NA,TRBJ2-6,NA
CAWSGQGNQPQHF,TGTGCCTGGAGTGGACAGGGGAATCAGCCCCAGCATTTT,TRBV30,TRBD1,TRBJ1-5,few
CASSQNLAGGGELFF,TGTGCCAGCAGCCAAAACCTAGCGGGCGGCGGGGAGCTGTTTTTT,TRBV6-5,TRBD2,TRBJ2-2,few
CAWSSGGARLRSQPQHF,TGTGCCTGGAGTTCTGGGGGCGCGAGACTACGTAGCCAGCCCCAGCATTTT,TRBV30,NA,TRBJ1-5,few
CASSGQRSYNEQFF,TGTGCCAGCTCGGGACAGCGGTCCTACAATGAGCAGTTCTTC,TRBV18,TRBD1,TRBJ2-1,few
CASSYSRTGSGAFF,TGTGCCAGCAGTTACTCGAGGACAGGGTCAGGAGCTTTCTTT,TRBV6-6,TRBD1,TRBJ1-1,few
CASSLWSGDNEQYF,TGTGCCAGCAGTTTATGGTCAGGGGATAACGAGCAGTACTTC,TRBV28,NA,TRBJ2-7,NA
CASSVELAGSQYF,TGTGCCAGCAGCGTAGAACTAGCGGGATCACAGTATTTT,TRBV9,TRBD2,TRBJ2-3,NA
CAWTSGTGGRQPQHF,TGTGCCTGGACAAGCGGGACAGGGGGCAGGCAGCCCCAGCATTTT,TRBV30,TRBD1,TRBJ1-5,few
CAWSAGQWGRAFF,TGTGCCTGGAGTGCAGGACAGTGGGGCAGAGCTTTCTTT,TRBV30,NA,TRBJ1-1,NA
CASNVKGGSYEQYF,TGTGCCAGCAACGTAAAGGGGGGGTCCTACGAGCAGTACTTC,TRBV7-8,NA,TRBJ2-7,few
CASSLYPGGRNEQFF,TGTGCCAGCAGTTTATATCCGGGAGGGAGGAATGAGCAGTTCTTC,TRBV27,TRBD2,TRBJ2-1,few
CASSLTSRRTDTQYF,TGTGCCAGCAGCTTAACTAGCAGGCGAACAGATACGCAGTATTTT,TRBV5-4,NA,TRBJ2-3,few
CASRTVGTDTQYF,TGTGCCAGTCGTACGGTAGGCACAGATACGCAGTATTTT,TRBV19,NA,TRBJ2-3,few
CASSPRVDQPQHF,TGTGCCAGCAGCCCACGGGTAGACCAGCCCCAGCATTTT,TRBV28,NA,TRBJ1-5,NA
CASSRLREDHTGELFF,TGTGCCAGCAGCCGGTTGAGGGAGGATCACACCGGGGAGCTGTTTTTT,TRBV7-2,NA,TRBJ2-2,NA
CASSQNSRQSSGNTIYF,TGTGCCAGCTCCCAAAACTCGCGACAGAGCTCTGGAAACACCATATATTTT,TRBV18,NA,TRBJ1-3,NA
CSVEEAGAIRHF,TGCAGCGTTGAAGAGGCGGGGGCTATTCGGCATTTT,TRBV29-1,NA,TRBJ1-3,NA
CASSPGTGDTGELFF,TGTGCCAGCAGCCCGGGGACAGGGGACACCGGGGAGCTGTTTTTT,TRBV7-9,TRBD1,TRBJ2-2,few
CASSFRDRYNEQFF,TGTGCCAGCAGTTTCCGGGACAGGTACAATGAGCAGTTCTTC,TRBV28,TRBD1,TRBJ2-1,few
CASRPEDLAKNIQYF,TGTGCCAGCAGGCCCGAGGATCTAGCCAAAAACATTCAGTACTTC,TRBV6-6,NA,TRBJ2-4,many
CASSSDGTGTGELFF,TGCGCCAGCAGCTCGGATGGGACAGGGACCGGGGAGCTGTTTTTT,TRBV5-1,TRBD1,TRBJ2-2,once
CASSVDRGFNVETQYF,TGTGCCAGCAGCGTCGACAGGGGTTTTAACGTAGAGACCCAGTACTTC,TRBV9,TRBD1,TRBJ2-5,NA
CASSDPLYEQYF,TGTGCCAGCAGTGACCCCCTTTACGAGCAGTACTTC,TRBV25-1,NA,TRBJ2-7,many
CASIRQGSDGYTF,TGTGCCAGCATCAGACAGGGGTCGGACGGCTACACCTTC,TRBV5-6,TRBD1,TRBJ1-2,NA
CASSPNRGRDTGELFF,TGTGCCAGCAGCCCAAACAGGGGGCGGGACACCGGGGAGCTGTTTTTT,TRBV5-5,TRBD1,TRBJ2-2,few
CSVGVSAYGYTF,TGCAGCGTTGGAGTAAGTGCTTATGGCTACACCTTC,TRBV29-1,NA,TRBJ1-2,few
CASSSPGGFSYEQYF,TGTGCCAGCAGTTCGCCCGGGGGTTTCTCCTACGAGCAGTACTTC,TRBV28,NA,TRBJ2-7,NA
CASSQGGTRGETQYF,TGTGCCAGCAGCCAGGGGGGGACTAGGGGAGAGACCCAGTACTTC,TRBV7-9,NA,TRBJ2-5,NA
CASSSTLAGGVADTQYF,TGTGCCAGCAGCTCGACGTTAGCGGGAGGTGTGGCAGATACGCAGTATTTT,TRBV7-9,TRBD2,TRBJ2-3,few
CSVLQGLYEQYF,TGCAGCGTTTTACAGGGCCTCTACGAGCAGTACTTC,TRBV29-1,NA,TRBJ2-7,NA
CASSTQSNQPQHF,TGTGCCAGTAGTACCCAGAGCAATCAGCCCCAGCATTTT,TRBV19,NA,TRBJ1-5,few
CASSYRGNTGELFF,TGTGCCAGCAGTTACCGAGGGAACACCGGGGAGCTGTTTTTT,TRBV6-6,NA,TRBJ2-2,few